The 22 T cell receptor beta chains presented below share a single source sample, sequenced in a study of beta chain features in type 1 diabetes. cDNA synthesis used the whole RNA isolate, giving expressed TCRB sequences. Some clones are missing from TCRdb's copy, which holds only in-frame ones; the method was immunoSEQ multiplex PCR. The table lists almost 350,000 clones, about 20% of them singletons. Sequencing was done on a sample of naive CD4+ T cells from blood. The receptor source for this set is a woman aged 18-30 years in good health.

There are a few counts of this clone. This rearrangement joins TRBV6-5 to TRBJ1-2, with 7 bases fitting TRBD1. Trimming took 6 bases from V and 8 from J; bases not matched to a gene: 6. The CDR3 length is 12 residues. CDR1 is MNHEY, CDR2 SVGAGI, per germline. The CDR3 reads CASRRQGGGYTF. The CDR3, as DNA: TGTGCCAGCAGGCGACAGGGCGGGGGCTACACCTTC.

The chain carries TRBV18 and TRBJ2-7, with 8 bases identical to TRBD1. CDR3 size: 14 residues. V lost 2 bases to trimming and J lost 5 bases; unmatched junction nucleotides: 5. Germline V lookup: CDR1 KGHSH, CDR2 LQKENI. CDR3 in amino acids: CASSPGRGLNEQYF. The CDR3, as DNA: TGTGCCAGCTCACCAGGCAGGGGGCTCAACGAGCAGTACTTC.

The V call is TRBV7-2, the J call TRBJ2-3, with a tentative D call TRBD2 (5 bases). This CDR3 spans 15 amino acids. Trimming stripped 10 bases from V and 0 bases from J, with 17 bases between. Germline V gene data show CDR1 as SGHTA and CDR2 as FQGNSA. The CDR3 DNA reads TGTGCCACCCAGCGGAGCCTCGGGAGCACAGATACGCAGTATTTT. Amino acids: CATQRSLGSTDTQYF. Together with reference TRBV7-2 and TRBJ2-3, the CDR3 gives the full variable domain: GAGVSQSPSNKVTEKGKDVELRCDPISGHTALYWYRQSLGQGLEFLIYFQGNSAPDKSGLPSDRFSAERTGGSVSTLTIQRTQQEDSAVYLCATQRSLGSTDTQYFGPGTRLTVL.

The chain uses TRBV30 and TRBJ1-1; 9 nucleotides line up with TRBD1. J gave up 4 bases and V 3 bases, and 0 bases lay outside the gene matches. The CDR3 is made up of 12 amino acids. Germline CDR1 reads GTSNPN; CDR2 reads SVGIG (reference sequence). The CDR3 loop is CAWRTGGTEAFF. The CDR3 DNA reads TGTGCCTGGAGGACAGGGGGCACTGAAGCTTTCTTT.

V gene TRBV30 combines with J gene TRBJ1-5, with 7 nucleotides matching TRBD1. The CDR3 runs to 13 residues. V lost 2 bases and J lost 5; bases outside the gene matches: 3. Germline values: CDR1 GTSNPN, CDR2 SVGIG (reference sequence). The CDR3, as DNA: TGTGCCTGGAGTACAGGGGCAGATCAGCCCCAGCATTTT. Encoded protein: CAWSTGADQPQHF.

The V and J genes are TRBV19 and TRBJ2-5, with D uncertain. Germline values: CDR1 LNHDA, CDR2 SQIVND (reference sequence). The CDR3 runs to 14 residues. Trimming took 3 bases from V and 1 from J, leaving 9 bases between them. The CDR3 is CASSIVATQETQYF. As DNA, the CDR3 is TGTGCCAGTAGTATCGTGGCCACCCAAGAGACCCAGTACTTC.

As DNA, the CDR3 is TGTGCCAGCAGTTCCTCACAGTTAAGAGGGGCCAACGTCCTGACTTTC. Translating it yields CASSSSQLRGANVLTF. This rearrangement joins TRBV6-6 to TRBJ2-6; D is uncertain. This CDR3 is built from 16 residues. Trimming shortened V by 4 bases and J by 4 bases, and 14 bases separated the two germline ends. The germline V gene encodes CDR1 MNHNY and CDR2 SVGAGI (reference sequence).

This clone was detected only a few times. The chain carries TRBV19 and TRBJ1-2; weak D call: TRBD1 (6 bases). V was pared by 7 bases and J by 3 bases, with 15 bases between. CDR1 is LNHDA and CDR2 is SQIVND in the germline V gene (reference sequence). The CDR3 totals 14 residues. Here the CDR3 reads CASTLRQAHYGYTF. In DNA form, the CDR3 reads TGTGCCAGTACTCTGAGACAGGCCCACTATGGCTACACCTTC.

This chain uses TRBV5-1 with TRBJ1-1; D is unresolved. The CDR3 consists of 14 residues. Trimming took off 3 bases at V and 0 bases at J, with 9 bases between the two ends. Germline V CDR1 and CDR2: SGHRS, YFSETQ. The CDR3 spells CASSSQRMNTEAFF. The CDR3 DNA sequence: TGCGCCAGCAGCTCACAGAGAATGAACACTGAAGCTTTCTTT. The variable domain in full, completed from reference TRBV5-1 and TRBJ1-1, reads KAGVTQTPRYLIKTRGQQVTLSCSPISGHRSVSWYQQTPGQGLQFLFEYFSETQRNKGNFPGRFSGRQFSNSRSEMNVSTLELGDSALYLCASSSQRMNTEAFFGQGTRLTVV.

This clone was seen only a few times. The rearrangement links TRBV30 to TRBJ2-7, with D unresolved. V lost 2 bases and J 4 bases, leaving 15 bases between the germline ends. Looked up from germline, CDR1 is GTSNPN and CDR2 is SVGIG (reference sequence). CDR3 size: 14 residues. Here the CDR3 reads CAWSSAFGPYEQYF. In DNA, the CDR3 is TGTGCCTGGAGTAGCGCTTTCGGCCCGTACGAGCAGTACTTC.

This clone turned up a few times. This chain links TRBV6-5 with TRBJ2-3, with D uncertain. The CDR3 is made up of 13 amino acids. Trimming removed 5 bases at V and 1 base at J, with 7 bases between. Germline V gene lookup returns CDR1 MNHEY and CDR2 SVGAGI. The CDR3 region is CASSTPGTDTQYF. In nucleotides, the CDR3 is TGTGCCAGCAGTACTCCCGGCACAGATACGCAGTATTTT.

The gene calls are TRBV4-2 and TRBJ1-2; the D is unclear. Trimming cost V 4 bases and J 3 bases, with 9 bases left between them. This CDR3 has 13 amino acids. Germline-derived CDR1 and CDR2 are LGHNA and YNFKEQ. The DNA of the CDR3 is TGTGCCAGCAGCCCCGTCGGGGACTATGGCTACACCTTC. Its protein is CASSPVGDYGYTF.

The CDR3 spells CASSNQGASTDTQYF. CDR3 nucleotide sequence: TGTGCCAGCAGTAACCAGGGGGCGAGCACAGATACGCAGTATTTT. The chain recombines TRBV6-6 with TRBJ2-3, with 8 bases aligning to TRBD1. Germline CDR1 reads MNHNY; CDR2 reads SVGAGI (reference sequence). V shed 5 bases, J shed 0 bases, and the junction held 4 bases outside the gene matches. The length of the CDR3 is 15 residues.

This clone was seen more than once but under ten times. This chain uses TRBV29-1 with TRBJ1-2; 9 bases map to TRBD1. CDR3 size: 15 residues. The V gene's germline CDR1 is SQVTM and CDR2 ANQGSEA. With V trimmed by 6 bases and J by 5 bases, 13 bases remained unmatched. CDR3 residues: CSVDRGAAALYGYTF. CDR3 sequence (DNA): TGCAGCGTAGACAGGGGGGCAGCGGCCTTATATGGCTACACCTTC.

The chain recombines TRBV7-9 with TRBJ2-1, with D possibly matching TRBD2 (5 bases). Trimming cost V 1 base and J 14 bases, with 15 bases left between them. Germline-derived CDR1 and CDR2 are SEHNR and FQNEAQ (reference sequence). There are 13 residues in the CDR3. This CDR3 reads CASSLDGEQEEFF. The CDR3 DNA follows: TGTGCCAGCAGCTTAGACGGGGAGCAAGAGGAGTTCTTC. Full variable domain (remainder filled in from reference TRBV7-9 and TRBJ2-1): DTGVSQNPRHKITKRGQNVTFRCDPISEHNRLYWYRQTLGQGPEFLTYFQNEAQLEKSRLLSDRFSAERPKGSFSTLEIQRTEQGDSAMYLCASSLDGEQEEFFGPGTRLTVL.

This chain joins TRBV4-1 and TRBJ2-1, with 10 bases lining up with TRBD2. The V and J ends lost 4 bases and 7 bases, in that order; junction bases with no gene match: 7. In germline, CDR1 is MGHRA, CDR2 YSYEKL. The CDR3 is 15 amino acids. The CDR3 is CASSPMGLALNEQFF. In DNA, the CDR3 is TGCGCCAGCAGCCCAATGGGACTAGCGTTGAATGAGCAGTTCTTC.

The chain couples TRBV6-5 to TRBJ2-1; D not certain. This CDR3 region has 15 residues. With 4 bases removed from V and 0 bases from J, the gap between germline ends came to 10 bases. CDR1 and CDR2 from the germline V gene are MNHEY and SVGAGI. CDR3 amino acids: CASSLLLSSYNEQFF. The CDR3 nucleotides are TGTGCCAGCAGTTTACTACTAAGCTCCTACAATGAGCAGTTCTTC.

This clone appeared a few times. V usage is TRBV12-5 and J usage is TRBJ2-1, with TRBD1 identical over 7 bases. The CDR3 length is 13 residues. J was trimmed by 8 bases and V by 1 base; bases with no gene match: 2. Germline CDR1 LGHNT, CDR2 FRNRAP. CDR3 amino acids: CASGLGRGHEQFF. The CDR3 nucleotides are TGTGCTAGTGGTTTGGGAAGGGGGCATGAGCAGTTCTTC.

This clone was detected a few times. The V and J genes are TRBV28 and TRBJ1-2; TRBD1 is a possible D gene (5 bases). Trimming shortened V by 7 bases and J by 4 bases, and 7 bases separated the two germline ends. Germline CDR1 is MDHEN and CDR2 is SYDVKM. The CDR3 runs 11 residues. CDR3 sequence (DNA): TGTGCCAGCAATAGGGGCTATGGCTACACCTTC. Its protein is CASNRGYGYTF.

The DNA of the CDR3 is TGTGCCAGCAGCAAACAGGGGGGTCGGGGCGAGCAGTACTTC. It translates to CASSKQGGRGEQYF. The rearrangement uses TRBV7-2 and TRBJ2-7; 8 bases are shared with TRBD1. This CDR3 has 14 residues. V dropped 5 bases and J dropped 6; count of bases not matched to a gene: 9. Germline V gives CDR1 SGHTA, CDR2 FQGNSA.

The gene calls are TRBV4-1 and TRBJ2-7; D is perhaps TRBD2 (6 bases). Germline CDR1 and CDR2: MGHRA and YSYEKL. V lost 0 bases and J lost 4, with 7 bases in between. CDR3 length: 13 amino acids. CDR3: CASSQERGYEQYF. DNA of the CDR3: TGCGCCAGCAGCCAAGAACGGGGGTACGAGCAGTACTTC.

V and J are TRBV18 and TRBJ1-4; D call uncertain. Germline CDR1 is KGHSH and CDR2 is LQKENI. The CDR3 loop spans 12 amino acids. V lost 2 bases to trimming and J lost 9 bases, with 7 bases between them. In DNA, the CDR3 is TGTGCCAGCTCACCAGGGCCGCAAAAACTGTTTTTT. This translates into CASSPGPQKLFF. The whole variable domain, remainder taken from reference TRBV18 and TRBJ1-4, is NAGVMQNPRHLVRRRGQEARLRCSPMKGHSHVYWYRQLPEEGLKFMVYLQKENIIDESGMPKERFSAEFPKEGPSILRIQQVVRGDSAAYFCASSPGPQKLFFGSGTQLSVL.